This TCR beta chain was documented in a study of PD-L1 blockade in urothelial cancer. Study-level information: The patients had undergone anywhere from 0 to 3 prior chemotherapy regimens. Per blood sample, T cells had a median of roughly 150,000. Study-wide findings and caveats: Below-median pretreatment blood TCR clonality predicted better survival.

The time point here: peripheral blood 6 weeks after treatment start. CDR1 is SGHAT, CDR2 FQNNGV, per germline. Trimming removed 0 bases from V and 12 bases from J, with 14 bases in between. This CDR3 contains 13 residues. Comment on this clone: Its cognate antigen is unknown.

Synthetic spike-ins, TCR analog templates, were added into each PCR. Measured with immunoSEQ multiplex PCR; TCRdb has only the in-frame clones, and not every one. The repertoire holds roughly 100,000 clones, with 75% to 90% as singletons. The TCR originated in a man between 65 and 85 years old with urothelial cancer. This rearrangement joins TRBV11-2 to TRBJ1-1, with D maybe TRBD1 (5 bases). The sample here was PBMCs, taken around atezolizumab (anti-PD-L1) treatment. The CDR3 DNA reads TGTGCCAGCAGCTTAGATATAACCAGGGATACTTTCTTT. Translating it yields CASSLDITRDTFF.